This T cell receptor (beta chain) was recorded in a study of blood T cell repertoires in COVID-19 (dated by TCRdb to 2020 to 2022). A note on the overall study: Collaborator samples came from the United States, Italy and Spain and covered acute and convalescent phases of COVID-19. The prospective study material was composed of cDNA or gDNA derived from T cells, B-cell-depleted T cells, or PBMCs. Sample metadata almost always included a de-identified subject ID, COVID-19 status, age in years and sex. The repertoires were released in a freely available public database intended as a resource for research on the immune response to SARS-CoV-2. Subjects who had been exposed to COVID-19, were actively infected with it, or had recovered from it provided the deeply sampled blood TCRbeta repertoires that made up the dataset. Where HLA class I and class II types were available, the types were taken from metadata supplied by the sample provider, not from assay-based typing. The samples were drawn from the first 160 participants of the ongoing ImmuneRACE study and from 1,254 subjects provided by 6 global collaborators. Study-level results and caveats: The amount of clinical and demographic metadata varied by source and participant and was provided uncurated.

From the germline V gene (reference sequence), CDR1 is LGHDT and CDR2 is YNNKEL. Trimmed from V: 3 bases; trimmed from J: 6 bases; junction bases lacking a gene match: 24. The CDR3 goes from the cysteine to the phenylalanine over 21 residues. Left in the record is the CDR3 DNA by itself, 63 bases read in frame from the first base. This clone showed up just once. The clone's antigen remains unknown. Base qualities are not provided; no much larger clone lies one nucleotide away. TCRbeta CDR3 regions were amplified from genomic DNA by means of the immunoSEQ Assay, a bias-controlled multiplex PCR. In the paper's pipeline: Within the assay, amplification of reference gene primers was used to estimate how many nucleated cells each sample contained. Sequence reads were collapsed and filtered to measure the absolute abundance of every unique TCRbeta CDR3 rearrangement. For each sample, productive Simpson clonality was calculated as the square root of Simpson's diversity index across productive rearrangements. In its TCRdb copy, this immuneACCESS table keeps in-frame sequences only and misses some clones. Where compared with another copy, unresolved V genes explain less than half of these, and the others have no known cause. That table supplies the V and J calls and clone size; D and trimming were determined from the DNA. In this sample the table shows around 200,000 clones, roughly 87% of which occur a single time. Of the sample, 1.9% is held by the ten largest clones.

Whole blood was collected in K2EDTA tubes by collaborating institutions according to the institutions' own protocols. For TCRbeta analysis, collaborators shipped samples in one of three forms: frozen whole blood, isolated PBMCs, or DNA extracted from either of those sample types. Sequencing was performed on peripheral blood. The chain uses TRBV3-1 (or the pseudogene TRBV3-2) and TRBJ2-7; a stretch of 12 junction bases matches TRBD2. The origin of this receptor is a man in his forties with active or convalescent COVID-19. In nucleotide form, the sequence is TGTGCCAGCAGCCACCTCGGACTAGCGGGGTTCCTCGGACTACGTGGGGTCGAGCAGTACTTC. Its protein reads: CASSHLGLAGFLGLRGVEQYF.